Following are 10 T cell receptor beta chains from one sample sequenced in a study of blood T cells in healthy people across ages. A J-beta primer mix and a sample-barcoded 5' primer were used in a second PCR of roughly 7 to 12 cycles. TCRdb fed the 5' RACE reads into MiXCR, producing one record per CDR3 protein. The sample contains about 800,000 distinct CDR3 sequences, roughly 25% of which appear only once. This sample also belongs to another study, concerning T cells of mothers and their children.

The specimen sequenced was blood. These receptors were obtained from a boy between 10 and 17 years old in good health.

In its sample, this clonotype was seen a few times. CDR3 loop: CASSLVGGSSGEQYF. CDR3 in DNA: TGTGCCAGCAGCTTAGTCGGGGGGTCCTCAGGAGAGCAGTACTTC. The chain has TRBV7-8 and TRBJ2-7; 7 nucleotides agree with TRBD2. The ends lost 1 base at V and 7 bases at J; junction bases unmatched: 10. Germline V gene lookup returns CDR1 SGHVS and CDR2 FQNEAQ. The CDR3 loop spans 15 amino acids.

DNA of the CDR3: TGTGCCAGCAGTGCCTTCAAGGATCTGAACTCACCCCTCCACTTT. This codes for CASSAFKDLNSPLHF. The chain combines TRBV2 with TRBJ1-6, with D hard to call. This CDR3 is built from 15 residues. CDR1 is SNHLY and CDR2 is FYNNEI in the germline V gene. V was pared by 4 bases and J by 10 bases, with 17 bases between.

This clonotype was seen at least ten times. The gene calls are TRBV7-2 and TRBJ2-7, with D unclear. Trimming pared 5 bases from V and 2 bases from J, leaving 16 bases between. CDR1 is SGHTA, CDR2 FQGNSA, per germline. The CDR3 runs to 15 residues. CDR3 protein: CASSQALGLAYEQYF. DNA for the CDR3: TGTGCCAGCAGCCAAGCGTTGGGATTAGCCTACGAGCAGTACTTC.

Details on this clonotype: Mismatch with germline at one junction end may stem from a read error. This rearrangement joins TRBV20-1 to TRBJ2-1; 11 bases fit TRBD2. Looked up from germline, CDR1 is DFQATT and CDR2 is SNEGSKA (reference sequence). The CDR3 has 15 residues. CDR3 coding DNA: TGCGGTGCTAGTTCTAGCGGGAGGTCCTACAATGAGCAGTTCTTC. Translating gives CGASSSGRSYNEQFF.

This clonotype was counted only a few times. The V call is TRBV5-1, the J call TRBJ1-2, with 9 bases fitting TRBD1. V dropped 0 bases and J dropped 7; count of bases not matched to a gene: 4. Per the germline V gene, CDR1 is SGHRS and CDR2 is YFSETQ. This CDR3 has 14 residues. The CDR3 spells CASSLEGQGTGYTF. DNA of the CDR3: TGCGCCAGCAGCTTGGAGGGACAGGGAACTGGCTACACCTTC.

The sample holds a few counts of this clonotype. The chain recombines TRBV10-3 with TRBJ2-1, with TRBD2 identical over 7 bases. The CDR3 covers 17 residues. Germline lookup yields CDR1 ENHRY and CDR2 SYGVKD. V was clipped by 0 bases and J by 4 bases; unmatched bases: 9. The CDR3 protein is CAISESPASGYYNEQFF. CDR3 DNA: TGTGCCATCAGTGAGTCCCCTGCTAGCGGCTATTACAATGAGCAGTTCTTC.

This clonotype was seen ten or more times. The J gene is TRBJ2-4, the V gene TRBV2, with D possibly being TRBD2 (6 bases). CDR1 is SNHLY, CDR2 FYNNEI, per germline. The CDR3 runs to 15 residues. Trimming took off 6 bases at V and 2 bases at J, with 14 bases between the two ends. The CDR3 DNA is TGTGCCAGCAGGGCGCCGGGACTTACCAAAAACATTCAGTACTTC. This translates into CASRAPGLTKNIQYF.

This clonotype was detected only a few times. The CDR3 protein is CATKREDYNEQFF. CDR3 sequence (DNA): TGTGCCACCAAGCGGGAGGACTACAATGAGCAGTTCTTC. The genes are TRBV27 and TRBJ2-1; 9 nucleotides align to TRBD2. The V gene's germline CDR1 is MNHEY and CDR2 SMNVEV (reference sequence). Trimming took 10 bases from V and 3 from J; bases not matched to a gene: 4. This CDR3 has 13 amino acids.

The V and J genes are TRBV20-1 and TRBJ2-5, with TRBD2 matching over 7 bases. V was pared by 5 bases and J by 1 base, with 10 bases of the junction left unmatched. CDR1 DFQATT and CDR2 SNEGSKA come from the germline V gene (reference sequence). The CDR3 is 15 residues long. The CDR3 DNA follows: TGCAGTGCTCCCCTACCACTAGCGCCCCAAGAGACCCAGTACTTC. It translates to CSAPLPLAPQETQYF.

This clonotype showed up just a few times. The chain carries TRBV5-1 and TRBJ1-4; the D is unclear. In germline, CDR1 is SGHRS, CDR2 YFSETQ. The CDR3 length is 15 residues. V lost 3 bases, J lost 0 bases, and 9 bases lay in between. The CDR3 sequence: CASSYGSSTNEKLFF. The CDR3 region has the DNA TGCGCCAGCAGCTACGGTAGTTCAACTAATGAAAAACTGTTTTTT.